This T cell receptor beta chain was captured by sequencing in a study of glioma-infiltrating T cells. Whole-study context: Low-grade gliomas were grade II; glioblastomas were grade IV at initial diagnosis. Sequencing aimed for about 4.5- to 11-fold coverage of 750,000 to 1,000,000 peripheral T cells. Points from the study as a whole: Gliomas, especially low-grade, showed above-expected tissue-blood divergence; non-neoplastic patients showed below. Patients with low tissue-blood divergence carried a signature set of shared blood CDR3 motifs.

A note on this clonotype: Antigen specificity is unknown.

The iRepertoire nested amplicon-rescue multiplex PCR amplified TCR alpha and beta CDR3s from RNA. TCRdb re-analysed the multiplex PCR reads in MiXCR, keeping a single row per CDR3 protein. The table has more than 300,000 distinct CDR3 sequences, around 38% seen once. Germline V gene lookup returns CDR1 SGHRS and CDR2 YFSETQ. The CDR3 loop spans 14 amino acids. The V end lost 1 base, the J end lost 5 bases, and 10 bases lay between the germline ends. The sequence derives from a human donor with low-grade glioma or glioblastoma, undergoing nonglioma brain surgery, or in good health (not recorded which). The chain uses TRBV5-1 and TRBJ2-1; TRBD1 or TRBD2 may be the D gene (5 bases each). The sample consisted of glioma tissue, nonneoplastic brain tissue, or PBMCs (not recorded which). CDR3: CASSLTGTHNEQFF. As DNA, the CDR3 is TGCGCCAGCAGCTTGACCGGGACCCACAATGAGCAGTTCTTC.